This T cell receptor beta chain was observed in a study of blood T cell repertoires in COVID-19. For the study at large: Samples representing acute and convalescent COVID-19 were sourced from the United States, Italy and Spain. T cells, B-cell-depleted T cells, or PBMCs provided the cDNA or gDNA that served as material.

Per the authors' pipeline: By means of reference gene primer amplification, nucleated cell counts were estimated. TCRdb's table, derived via immunoSEQ multiplex PCR, lists solely in-frame clones and lacks some. V, J and clone size reflect that table, while D and trimming were determined from the DNA. This table holds 140,000 to 150,000 clones, over 70% found once. The CDR3 consists of 14 residues. From germline, CDR1 is SGHAT and CDR2 FQNNGV. Trimming shortened V by 5 bases and J by 0 bases, and 9 bases separated the two germline ends. This receptor was taken from a human donor in a cohort sampled during active COVID-19. The source material was peripheral blood. V usage is TRBV11-2 and J usage is TRBJ2-3; D uncertain. CDR3 loop: CASSMQRSTDTQYF. For the CDR3, the DNA is TGTGCCAGCAGCATGCAGAGGAGCACAGATACGCAGTATTTT.